This passage covers 5 T cell receptor beta chains from one sample sequenced in a study of T-cell memory formation after mild COVID-19. TCRdb reprocessed the 5' RACE reads via MiXCR and lists one record per CDR3 protein. The table shows under 70,000 distinct CDR3 sequences, with roughly 9.9% occurring only once. The sample taken for sequencing was PBMCs or a T cell subset sorted from them (not recorded which). The receptors stem from a man younger than 35 who had mild COVID-19 (a few samples of this study predate the infection). Cell type and time point are not known.

This clonotype was seen many times. The chain links TRBV7-2 to TRBJ1-6, with D possibly being TRBD1 (6 bases). V shed 2 bases and J shed 7 bases, with 9 bases lying between them. Germline CDR1 is SGHTA and CDR2 is FQGNSA. CDR3 length: 14 residues. The CDR3 coding sequence is TGTGCCAGCAGCTTACAGGGGCGGAATTCACCCCTCCACTTT. This sequence encodes CASSLQGRNSPLHF.

V and J are TRBV6-5 and TRBJ2-7, with D possibly matching TRBD1 (6 bases). The germline V and J ends were trimmed by 5 bases and 1 base, with 12 bases remaining between them. Germline CDR1 MNHEY, CDR2 SVGAGI. The length of the CDR3 is 14 residues. The CDR3 DNA reads as TGTGCCAGCAGTAGGGGGACGAATTCCTACGAGCAGTACTTC. It encodes CASSRGTNSYEQYF.

The rearrangement joins TRBV30 to TRBJ1-4; D remains ambiguous. Trimming removed 6 bases at V and 3 bases at J, with 5 bases between. The CDR3 sequence is 11 residues long. CDR1 GTSNPN and CDR2 SVGIG come from the germline V gene (reference sequence). The CDR3 protein is CACGANEKLFF. CDR3 sequence (DNA): TGTGCCTGTGGGGCTAATGAAAAACTGTTTTTT.

The chain couples TRBV28 to TRBJ2-1; 13 bases fit TRBD2. The V gene's germline CDR1 is MDHEN and CDR2 SYDVKM. The CDR3 contains 15 residues. J lost 9 bases, V lost 5 bases, and 7 bases had no gene match. Here the CDR3 DNA reads TGTGCCAGCAGTCTCCCGGGACTAGCGGGGCTTGAGCAGTTCTTC. Its protein product is CASSLPGLAGLEQFF.

This clonotype was picked up a small number of times. V usage is TRBV4-3 and J usage is TRBJ2-1, with D perhaps matching TRBD2 (5 bases). This CDR3 is 16 amino acids long. Germline V lookup: CDR1 LGHNA, CDR2 YSLEER. Trimming stripped 1 base from V and 0 bases from J, with 10 bases between. CDR3 loop: CASSQARGSSYNEQFF. The DNA for the CDR3 is TGCGCCAGCAGCCAAGCGCGAGGGAGCTCCTACAATGAGCAGTTCTTC.